This T cell receptor (beta chain) stems from a study of T cell repertoires in cytomegalovirus infection. In this sample, this clonotype turned up a few times. Via MiXCR, TCRdb re-called the reads, giving one row per CDR3 protein. Of approximately 180,000 distinct CDR3 sequences listed, roughly 19% are singletons. Germline CDR1 SEHNR, CDR2 FQNEAQ (reference sequence). Deletions cut 3 bases from V and 0 bases from J, with 15 bases between. The CDR3 totals 17 residues. The clonotype was recovered from a human donor in good health (CMV status not recorded). Some clones in this sample may be carry-over from other donors' samples. The specimen sequenced was PBMCs. This sequence joins TRBV7-9 and TRBJ2-1; tentatively, D is TRBD1 (5 bases). As DNA, the CDR3 is TGTGCCAGCAGCTTGGGGCTTACGGGTAGCTCCTACAATGAGCAGTTCTTC. Translation: CASSLGLTGSSYNEQFF.